This TCR beta chain was recorded in a study of T-cell memory formation after mild COVID-19. V lost 6 bases and J 6 bases, leaving 6 bases between the germline ends. The CDR3 is 11 residues long. TCRdb re-derived calls from the 5' RACE reads in MiXCR, one entry per CDR3 protein. The sample shows about 110,000 distinct CDR3 sequences, roughly 12% of them seen only once. This clonotype has just a few counts. What it recognizes is unknown. Regarding the study as a whole: Day 15 to 85 contracting clones showed balanced CD4/CD8; day 15 to 37 expanders favored CD4+. The authors did not confirm SARS-CoV-2 specificity of second-wave clones peaking day 37. Mostly located in CM and EM were contracting CD4+ clones, with contracting CD8+ clones located in EMRA.

Input material: PBMCs or a T cell subset sorted from them (not recorded which). This TCR came from an adult woman who had mild COVID-19 (a few samples of this study predate the infection). Cell type and time point are not known. This chain joins TRBV12-3 or TRBV12-4 and TRBJ2-1; D gene ambiguous. CDR3 residues: CASRWGNEQFF. The CDR3 nucleotides are TGTGCCAGCAGATGGGGCAATGAGCAGTTCTTC.